This T cell receptor beta chain derives from a study of T-cell reconstitution after alpha-beta-depleted transplantation in children. TCRbeta library preparation incorporated unique molecular identifiers. TCRdb re-derived calls from the PCR reads in MiXCR, one entry per CDR3 protein. The table includes about 600,000 distinct CDR3 sequences, 8% to 11% detected once. The CDR3 consists of 14 residues. Germline V CDR1 and CDR2: ENHRY, SYGVKD. V was shortened by 4 bases and J by 1 base, with 8 bases between the two germline ends. The clonotype originates from a human donor who donated a stem cell graft to a child with acute myeloid leukemia. This specimen consisted of PBMCs from the stem cell graft donor, obtained from the stem cell graft. The chain carries TRBV10-3 and TRBJ1-5, with D perhaps TRBD1 (5 bases). As DNA, the CDR3 is TGTGCCATCAGTGCGCCAGGGAGCAATCAGCCCCAGCATTTT. Its translation: CAISAPGSNQPQHF.